The entry that follows covers one TCR beta chain sequence. Its antigen remains unidentified. One end of the junction is discordant with germline, which a read error may explain. The data derive from a study of post-analysis software for immune sequencing data. Study as a whole: Recorded disease courses covered relapsing-remitting, secondary progressive and progressive-relapsing multiple sclerosis. Some patients had no subtype annotation. The study, taken as a whole, reports: Controls significantly exceeded multiple sclerosis patients in normalized Chao1 diversity. Four or five TRBV segments (TRBV5-6, TRBV5-1 and TRBV20-1 among them) occurred more frequently in patients than in controls.

CDR1 LGHDT and CDR2 YNNKEL come from the germline V gene (reference sequence). The CDR3 sequence is 11 residues long. Unique molecular identifiers had been added to the TCR beta cDNA libraries. TCRdb processed the PCR reads anew with MiXCR; each CDR3 protein has one entry. The data hold hundreds of thousands of distinct CDR3 sequences, with 25% to 30% observed a single time. The material sequenced was blood. This chain connects TRBV3-1 to TRBJ2-1; D is uncertain. The receptor was derived from a girl between 10 and 17 years old with multiple sclerosis. The CDR3, as DNA: TGTGCCAGCAGCCAAGGGGATGAGCGGTTCTTC. Its protein is CASSQGDERFF.